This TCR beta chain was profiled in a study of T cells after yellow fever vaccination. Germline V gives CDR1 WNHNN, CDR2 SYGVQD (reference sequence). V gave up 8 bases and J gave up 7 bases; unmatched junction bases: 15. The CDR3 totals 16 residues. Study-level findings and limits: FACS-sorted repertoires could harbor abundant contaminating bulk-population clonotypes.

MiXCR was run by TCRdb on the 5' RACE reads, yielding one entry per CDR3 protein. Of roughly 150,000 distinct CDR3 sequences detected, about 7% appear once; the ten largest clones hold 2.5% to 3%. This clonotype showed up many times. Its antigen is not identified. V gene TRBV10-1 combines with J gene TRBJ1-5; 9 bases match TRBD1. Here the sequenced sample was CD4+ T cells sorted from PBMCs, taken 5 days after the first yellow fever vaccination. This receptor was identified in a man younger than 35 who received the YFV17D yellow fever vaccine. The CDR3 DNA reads TGCGCCAGCCTTATAGGCCCGACAGGGGGTAAACAGCCCCAGCATTTT. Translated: CASLIGPTGGKQPQHF.